The 16 T cell receptor beta chains below were found in one sample sequenced in a study of PD-1 blockade in classical Hodgkin lymphoma. Time point reported: cycle 4 day 1 (C4D1), after 5 to 7 weeks of nivolumab. All trial patients relapsed after autologous stem cell transplantation. The data were produced by immunoSEQ multiplex PCR, yet TCRdb's version contains in-frame clones alone and is incomplete. The repertoire holds about 28,000 clones, with around 80% as singletons. Sequenced here: peripheral blood mononuclear cells (PBMCs), sampled before the fourth cycle of nivolumab. These receptors all come from a human donor with classical Hodgkin lymphoma.

The chain employs TRBV6-1 and TRBJ2-1; 12 bases match TRBD2. The trim removed 6 bases at V and 6 bases at J, leaving 3 bases unmatched. The germline V gene encodes CDR1 MNHNS and CDR2 SASEGT. This CDR3 is built from 14 residues. Written as DNA, the CDR3 is TGTGCCAGCAGGCAGACTAGCGGGAGCAATGAGCAGTTCTTC. It codes for CASRQTSGSNEQFF.

The genes are TRBV13 and TRBJ1-1; D is ambiguous. V shed 2 bases and J shed 4 bases, with 8 bases lying between them. The CDR3 is 13 amino acids. Germline V lookup: CDR1 PRHDT, CDR2 FYEKMQ (reference sequence). CDR3 region: CASSLRGFTEAFF. CDR3 DNA: TGTGCCAGCAGCTTACGAGGTTTCACTGAAGCTTTCTTT.

The rearrangement joins TRBV10-3 to TRBJ2-7; D is possibly TRBD1 (5 bases). Germline CDR1 reads ENHRY; CDR2 reads SYGVKD. Trimming took off 3 bases at V and 2 bases at J, with 5 bases between the two ends. The CDR3 contains 12 residues. In nucleotides, the CDR3 is TGTGCCATCAGTGACAGGGCCTACGAGCAGTACTTC. Its translation: CAISDRAYEQYF.

This rearrangement joins TRBV7-2 to TRBJ1-2; D uncertain. Germline V lookup: CDR1 SGHTA, CDR2 FQGNSA. V gave up 3 bases and J gave up 0 bases, with 5 bases separating them. This CDR3 comprises 13 residues. The CDR3 DNA reads as TGTGCCAGCAGCTTGAATCCTAACTATGGCTACACCTTC. This sequence encodes CASSLNPNYGYTF.

This clone was observed once. The J gene is TRBJ2-1, the V gene TRBV19; TRBD1 aligns across 7 bases. This CDR3 spans 16 amino acids. V trimming: 7 bases; J trimming: 4 bases; junction bases outside the gene matches: 13. Germline CDR1 and CDR2: LNHDA and SQIVND (reference sequence). CDR3 nucleotide sequence: TGTGCCAGTACTCGTACAGGGGCCAATCGATACAATGAGCAGTTCTTC. Translation gives CASTRTGANRYNEQFF.

The chain employs TRBV30 and TRBJ1-6, with D perhaps matching TRBD1 (6 bases). V was cut by 2 bases and J by 11 bases, with 16 bases left in between. This CDR3 region has 14 residues. The germline V gene has CDR1 GTSNPN and CDR2 SVGIG (reference sequence). The CDR3 nucleotides are TGTGCCTGGAGTTCACCGGGACACCCCACACCCCTCCACTTT. Amino acids: CAWSSPGHPTPLHF.

The V gene is TRBV10-3, the J gene TRBJ2-2; tentatively, D is TRBD2 (5 bases). This CDR3 region has 11 residues. Germline-derived CDR1 and CDR2 are ENHRY and SYGVKD. Trimming cost V 10 bases and J 7 bases, with 10 bases left between them. CDR3 nucleotide sequence: TGTGCCACCGGGGTTATCGGGGAGCTGTTTTTT. Encoded protein: CATGVIGELFF.

The chain is built from TRBV20-1 and TRBJ2-5; D is uncertain. Per the germline V gene, CDR1 is DFQATT and CDR2 is SNEGSKA (reference sequence). The CDR3 is 11 amino acids. Trimming removed 6 bases at V and 3 bases at J, with 8 bases between. The CDR3 sequence: CSATDEETQYF. The CDR3 nucleotides are TGCAGTGCAACCGACGAAGAGACCCAGTACTTC.

V is TRBV18 and J is TRBJ1-4, with D uncertain. The CDR3 has 15 residues. Germline lookup yields CDR1 KGHSH and CDR2 LQKENI. Between the trimmed V and J ends, which lost 1 base and 0 bases, there was a span of 6 bases. In DNA form, the CDR3 reads TGTGCCAGCTCACCACAGGCAGCAACTAATGAAAAACTGTTTTTT. Its translation: CASSPQAATNEKLFF.

This clone was observed a few times. The V call is TRBV6-6, the J call TRBJ2-2; tentatively, D is TRBD1 (5 bases). CDR1 is MNHNY, CDR2 SVGAGI, per germline (reference sequence). V was shortened by 0 bases and J by 1 base, with 9 bases between the two germline ends. The CDR3 runs to 16 residues. Written as DNA, the CDR3 is TGTGCCAGCAGTTACTCTGGGCAGGGGAACACCGGGGAGCTGTTTTTT. Translation gives CASSYSGQGNTGELFF.

This chain joins TRBV7-3 and TRBJ2-5; 14 bases are a match to TRBD2. The V and J ends lost 2 bases and 5 bases, in that order; junction bases with no gene match: 10. CDR1 is SGHTA, CDR2 FQGTGA, per germline. The CDR3 covers 18 residues. Written as DNA, the CDR3 is TGTGCCAGCAGCTTACCGGGACTAGCGGGAGCGGATGGGGAGACCCAGTACTTC. Translated: CASSLPGLAGADGETQYF.

This chain connects TRBV4-1 to TRBJ1-2, with TRBD1 identical over 7 bases. From germline, CDR1 is MGHRA and CDR2 YSYEKL. Losses at the gene ends were 0 bases for V and 5 bases for J; bases not matched to a gene: 6. The CDR3 length is 15 residues. CDR3 sequence (DNA): TGCGCCAGCAGCCAAGAGATAGGGGGCAGGTATGGCTACACCTTC. Translation: CASSQEIGGRYGYTF.

This clone was counted a few times. The chain couples TRBV30 to TRBJ1-3; no clear D gene. The CDR3 extends over 14 amino acids. CDR1 GTSNPN and CDR2 SVGIG come from the germline V gene (reference sequence). V lost 2 bases and J lost 0, with 8 bases in between. For the CDR3, the DNA is TGTGCCTGGAGTAGCTCGAGCTCTGGAAACACCATATATTTT. Translating gives CAWSSSSSGNTIYF.

The chain uses TRBV7-9 and TRBJ2-2, with 7 bases lining up with TRBD1. The CDR3 runs 14 residues. After removal of 3 bases from V and 3 bases from J, the junction contained 1 base not matched to a gene. Looked up from germline, CDR1 is SEHNR and CDR2 is FQNEAQ (reference sequence). CDR3: CASSLTGYTGELFF. CDR3 DNA: TGTGCCAGCAGCTTGACAGGGTACACCGGGGAGCTGTTTTTT.

Only one count was recorded for this clone. The chain combines TRBV18 with TRBJ2-1; 9 nucleotides match TRBD1. Germline-derived CDR1 and CDR2 are KGHSH and LQKENI. The CDR3 has 15 residues. V gave up 5 bases and J gave up 0 bases; unmatched junction bases: 2. The CDR3 loop is CASSTTGGSYNEQFF. The CDR3 DNA follows: TGTGCCAGCTCAACGACAGGGGGCTCCTACAATGAGCAGTTCTTC.

The gene calls are TRBV7-9 and TRBJ2-3; D is possibly TRBD1 (5 bases). V lost 0 bases and J 2 bases, leaving 15 bases between the germline ends. Per germline, CDR1 SEHNR and CDR2 FQNEAQ (reference sequence). The CDR3 sequence is 17 residues long. CDR3 sequence (DNA): TGTGCCAGCAGCTTAGCAACTAATGGACATCTCACAGATACGCAGTATTTT. Translated: CASSLATNGHLTDTQYF.